This TCR beta chain emerged from a study of molecular identifiers for immune sequencing clone quantification. Using its own MiXCR run on the PCR reads, TCRdb lists one record per CDR3 protein. The sample contains 550,000 to 750,000 distinct CDR3 sequences, 15% to 20% of which appear only once. This clonotype has ten or more counts. There are 13 residues in the CDR3. Trimming removed 5 bases at V and 9 bases at J, with 17 bases between. Germline V gives CDR1 SQVTM, CDR2 ANQGSEA. This clonotype originated in a human donor in good health. Some libraries in this study had Jurkat cell RNA spiked in. The sample consisted of naive CD8+ T cells from blood, with Jurkat cell RNA spiked in. Subset reported: FACS-sorted CD8+CD4-CCR7+CD45RA+ naive T cells. V is TRBV29-1 and J is TRBJ2-1, with D perhaps TRBD1 or TRBD2 (6 bases each). This CDR3 is CSVRGGGIGEQFF. The CDR3 nucleotides are TGCAGCGTTCGAGGAGGGGGTATTGGTGAGCAGTTCTTC.